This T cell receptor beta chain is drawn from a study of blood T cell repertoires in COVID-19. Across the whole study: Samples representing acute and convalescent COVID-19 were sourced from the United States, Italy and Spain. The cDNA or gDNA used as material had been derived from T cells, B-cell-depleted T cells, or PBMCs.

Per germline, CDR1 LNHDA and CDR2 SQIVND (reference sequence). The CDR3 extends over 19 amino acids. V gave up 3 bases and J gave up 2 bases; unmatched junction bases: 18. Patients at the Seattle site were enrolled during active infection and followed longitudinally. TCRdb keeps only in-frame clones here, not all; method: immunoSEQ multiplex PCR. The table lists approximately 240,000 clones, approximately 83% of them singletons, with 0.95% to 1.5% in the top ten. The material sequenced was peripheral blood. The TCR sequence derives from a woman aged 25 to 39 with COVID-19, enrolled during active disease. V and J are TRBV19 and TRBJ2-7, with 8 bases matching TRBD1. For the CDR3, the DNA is TGTGCCAGTAGTATCGGCGGTACCATTCAGGGGGCGGCCCCCTACGAGCAGTACTTC. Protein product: CASSIGGTIQGAAPYEQYF.